This T cell receptor (beta chain) stems from a study of siplizumab effects on memory and regulatory T cells. Study-level findings and limits: The authors mapped only a minor fraction of alloreactive clones to unstimulated subsets. Proliferating clones, CD4+ or CD8+, lacked an assignable naive or memory phenotype in roughly 80-97% of cases. Naive T cells looked more diverse than memory cells and looked like major alloresponse contributors.

Assayed TCR templates numbered roughly 100,000 for each sample. The method was immunoSEQ multiplex PCR; TCRdb's version includes in-frame clones alone and lacks a portion of them. The repertoire includes about 85,000 clones, around 95% of them detected once, and around a sixth sits in the top ten. About this clone itself: What it binds is not known.

The source of this sequence is a human donor in good health. The sample was CD8+ T cells sorted from blood.

CDR3: CAISPLDLRGGNTIYF. The DNA for the CDR3 is TGTGCCATCAGTCCACTAGATCTCCGCGGTGGAAACACCATATATTTT. This chain links TRBV10-3 with TRBJ1-3; D call uncertain. Germline V CDR1 and CDR2: ENHRY, SYGVKD. With 5 bases removed from V and 3 bases from J, the gap between germline ends came to 17 bases. This CDR3 region has 16 residues.